This T cell receptor (beta chain) emerged from a study of T cell repertoires in cytomegalovirus infection. Background on the study: Carrying CMV and the relevant HLA type showed in public TCR beta signatures. Findings and caveats of the study: CMV-specific TCR beta clonotypes restricted by HLA-C were the ones dominating the ex vivo response.

As to this clonotype: Its specificity is not known.

From the reads, TCRdb called clonotypes with MiXCR, one entry per CDR3 protein. The top ten hold around 12% of the sample, which has fewer than 950,000 distinct CDR3 sequences, roughly 33% seen once. Per germline, CDR1 LNHDA and CDR2 SQIVND (reference sequence). V gave up 4 bases and J gave up 2 bases; unmatched junction bases: 10. The CDR3 is made up of 16 amino acids. The chain has TRBV19 and TRBJ2-7, with 8 bases that match TRBD1. The sequencing used cultured CD8+ T cells from PBMCs, collected from culture after CMV antigen stimulation. This sequence originates from a human donor in good health (CMV status not recorded). Some clones in this sample may be carry-over from other donors' samples. CDR3 loop: CASSTNPDRATYEQYF. The CDR3 DNA reads as TGTGCCAGTAGTACAAACCCGGACAGGGCAACCTACGAGCAGTACTTC.